This T cell receptor beta chain is from a study of cytomegalovirus exposure and HLA in healthy donors. Germline V CDR1 and CDR2: SGDLS, YYNGEE. The CDR3 is 15 amino acids. V was trimmed by 2 bases and J by 0 bases, leaving 10 bases between them. General observations from the study: Among TCR sequences, most were rare, though some public TCRs appeared in many donors. In the analysis, some V segments, TRBV6-2 and TRBV6-3 included, were excluded as indistinguishable.

As concerns this clone: The antigen remains undetermined.

Researchers ran the PCR with 60 Vbeta and 13 Jbeta primers. Clones were sequenced by immunoSEQ multiplex PCR, and TCRdb holds only the in-frame ones, with some missing. The table records 190,000 or so clones, approximately 79% of them present only once. V and J are TRBV9 and TRBJ2-3; possible D gene TRBD2, 6 bases. The sequenced sample consisted of PBMCs. This clonotype was obtained from a girl aged 5-17 years in good health and CMV-seropositive. CDR3 sequence reads: CASSVDGRSTDTQYF. CDR3 DNA: TGTGCCAGCAGCGTGGACGGGAGAAGCACAGATACGCAGTATTTT.